The rows below give T cell receptor beta chains drawn from one sample of a study of blood T cell repertoires in COVID-19. TCRdb's table, derived via immunoSEQ multiplex PCR, lists solely in-frame clones and lacks some. This table holds over 250,000 clones, 85% to 90% found once. Sequenced sample: peripheral blood. These receptors were collected from a woman aged 40-49 years who had recovered from COVID-19. The CDR3 runs from the conserved cysteine through the conserved F or W. The D gene is left open where the match is weak. Clone size is stated in some rows and not others, as once, few, many or a class when expanded.

v_gene	abundance	j_gene	d_gene	CDR3nt	CDR3aa
TRBV9	-	TRBJ2-5	TRBD1	TGTGCCAGCAGCGAGAGTCCGACAGGGGGATTAAGAACCCAGTACTTC	CASSESPTGGLRTQYF
TRBV6-5	-	TRBJ1-2	-	TGTGCCAGCAGTAATTGGGGGCAACGGTATGGCTACACCTTC	CASSNWGQRYGYTF
TRBV5-5	-	TRBJ2-7	TRBD2	TGTGCCAGCAGCCCCAGCGGGGCCACCACCCGGGAGCAGTACTTC	CASSPSGATTREQYF
TRBV28	-	TRBJ2-7	TRBD2	TGTGCCAGCAAGGTTGCGGGGGGTGCCTACGAGCAGTACTTC	CASKVAGGAYEQYF
TRBV6-1	once	TRBJ2-7	TRBD1	TGTGCCAGCAGTCAAGCCCGACAGGGCCCCTACGAGCAGTACTTC	CASSQARQGPYEQYF
TRBV6-5	-	TRBJ1-2	TRBD1	TGTGCCAGCAGTTACAGGGGGCCGGAAGGCTACACCTTC	CASSYRGPEGYTF
TRBV7-3	-	TRBJ1-6	-	TGTGCCAGCAGCTCCGGGGGGAATTCACCCCTCCACTTT	CASSSGGNSPLHF
TRBV5-4	once	TRBJ1-1	-	TGTGCCAGCAGCTGGGGGGGGCCGGACACTGAAGCTTTCTTT	CASSWGGPDTEAFF
TRBV27	-	TRBJ1-1	TRBD1	TGTGCCAGCAGTCCATCTGCCAGGGGGCCGACCACTGAAGCTTTCTTT	CASSPSARGPTTEAFF
TRBV5-1	-	TRBJ2-3	-	TGCGCCAGCAGCTTGGGCGGCCCCACAGATACGCAGTATTTT	CASSLGGPTDTQYF
TRBV2	-	TRBJ2-7	-	TGTGCCAGCAGTGAAGCTATAAACAGCAAGTTCTCCTACGAGCAGTACTTC	CASSEAINSKFSYEQYF
TRBV12-3/TRBV12-4	-	TRBJ1-1	-	TGTGCCAGCAGCCCTACTGTTAACACTGAAGCTTTCTTT	CASSPTVNTEAFF
TRBV25-1	once	TRBJ2-7	-	TGTGCCAGCAGTGCCTTTACAGGTTCGGAGAACTACGAGCAGTACTTC	CASSAFTGSENYEQYF
TRBV5-1	-	TRBJ1-4	TRBD1	TGCGCCAGCAGCAACCAGGGACAGAATGAAAAACTGTTTTTT	CASSNQGQNEKLFF
TRBV21-1	-	TRBJ2-7	-	TGTGCCAGCAGAAGTACAGCCGGGACTAGCGGCTACGAGCAGTACTTC	CASRSTAGTSGYEQYF
TRBV9	-	TRBJ1-4	TRBD1	TGTGCCAGCAGCGCCCGGACAGGGGGCCCTAATGAAAAACTGTTTTTT	CASSARTGGPNEKLFF
TRBV6-5	-	TRBJ1-2	TRBD1	TGTGCCAGCAGTTGGGGGACAGGGCCATATGGCTACACCTTC	CASSWGTGPYGYTF
TRBV6-2/TRBV6-3	-	TRBJ2-3	TRBD2	TGTGCCAGCAGTTCTACTAGCGGGGGGCTCACAGATACGCAGTATTTT	CASSSTSGGLTDTQYF
TRBV5-8	-	TRBJ1-1	TRBD1	TGTGCCAGCAGCTCCGCAGGGGGCACTGAAGCTTTCTTT	CASSSAGGTEAFF
TRBV5-4	-	TRBJ2-7	-	TGTGCCAGCAGCCCCTTAGGTGGGGCTTCCTACGAGCAGTACTTC	CASSPLGGASYEQYF
TRBV6-2/TRBV6-3	-	TRBJ2-7	-	TGTGCCAGCAGTCAAAGCTTTAGCGAGCAGTACTTC	CASSQSFSEQYF
TRBV7-2	-	TRBJ2-5	TRBD1	TGTGCCAGCACAAGGGGGCTAGGGGAGACCCAGTACTTC	CASTRGLGETQYF
TRBV27	-	TRBJ2-1	TRBD2	TGTGCCAGCACTACAACCGGGGGGGTCCTGGATGAGCAGTTCTTC	CASTTTGGVLDEQFF
TRBV5-1	-	TRBJ2-2	TRBD2	TGCGCCAGCAGCTTCGGACTAGCGGGTGGATATGGGGAGCTGTTTTTT	CASSFGLAGGYGELFF
TRBV5-6	-	TRBJ2-5	-	TGTGCCAGCAGCCAGGGGGGAGAGACCCAGTACTTC	CASSQGGETQYF
TRBV7-2	-	TRBJ2-1	-	TGTGCCAGCAGCTTGGACTCCGGGCGGAATGAGCAGTTCTTC	CASSLDSGRNEQFF
TRBV9	-	TRBJ2-1	TRBD2	TGTGCCAGCGAGCCCACTAGCGGGGGCCTTAGCTCCTACAATGAGCAGTTCTTC	CASEPTSGGLSSYNEQFF
TRBV5-4	-	TRBJ2-1	-	TGTGCCAGCAGCCCGAAACCCAACAGGGTTCACAATGAGCAGTTCTTC	CASSPKPNRVHNEQFF
TRBV6-5	few	TRBJ1-1	-	TGTGCCAGCAGTTACGGTCACTCGAACACTGAAGCTTTCTTT	CASSYGHSNTEAFF